These 11 T cell receptor beta chains came from one sample sequenced in a study of blood T cell repertoires in COVID-19 (TCRdb year 2020). Library preparation employed the immunoSEQ multiplex PCR assay. What TCRdb holds here is the immuneACCESS table cut down to in-frame rearrangements. Part of the clones is not present; checked against another copy, under half of the missing clones reflect an unresolved V gene, and the others are unexplained. For this sample there are 200,000 to 250,000 clones; about 88% appear just once. The ten largest make up about 0.91% of the sample. Material: peripheral blood. The receptor source for this set is a middle-aged man with acute or convalescent COVID-19.

The CDR3 DNA reads as TGCGCCAGCAGCCAAGCGATCGGACATTTCTACGAGCAGTACTTC. Residues: CASSQAIGHFYEQYF. This sequence joins TRBV4-1 and TRBJ2-7; the D gene is possibly TRBD1 (5 bases). Germline V gene sequence: CDR1 MGHRA, CDR2 YSYEKL. Trimming removed 1 base at V and 3 bases at J, with 13 bases between. This CDR3 is 15 amino acids long.

This clone occurred a few times. The V call is TRBV12-3 or TRBV12-4, the J call TRBJ1-1; no clear D. The CDR3 consists of 13 residues. The V and J ends lost 7 bases and 4 bases respectively, with 13 bases between them. This CDR3 is CASKQIEFTEAFF. The CDR3 bases are TGTGCCAGCAAGCAAATCGAGTTCACTGAAGCTTTCTTT.

The V and J genes are TRBV2 and TRBJ1-1, with D unresolved. The V end was cut by 4 bases, the J end by 13 bases, with 16 bases between. This CDR3 spans 12 amino acids. Germline lookup yields CDR1 SNHLY and CDR2 FYNNEI. The CDR3: CASSGGVQSGFF. As DNA, the CDR3 is TGTGCCAGCAGTGGAGGAGTCCAAAGCGGTTTCTTT.

The J gene is TRBJ1-2, the V gene TRBV12-3 or TRBV12-4; a possible D gene is TRBD1 (6 bases). V was cut by 7 bases and J by 6 bases, with 15 bases left in between. The CDR3 has 13 amino acids. Here the CDR3 reads CASTVLQGHGYTF. In nucleotides, the CDR3 is TGTGCCAGCACCGTATTACAGGGCCATGGCTACACCTTC.

This clone showed up just once. The chain is built from TRBV5-1 and TRBJ2-2, with D maybe TRBD2 (7 bases). V was pared by 4 bases and J by 3 bases, with 10 bases between. CDR1 SGHRS and CDR2 YFSETQ come from the germline V gene. This CDR3 is built from 14 residues. As DNA, the CDR3 is TGCGCCAGCAGCAAGGGGGGGCACACCGGGGAGCTGTTTTTT. Amino acids: CASSKGGHTGELFF.

V usage is TRBV28 and J usage is TRBJ2-3; 12 nucleotides agree with TRBD2. The CDR3 length is 17 residues. V lost 4 bases and J lost 8; bases outside the gene matches: 13. Germline V CDR1 and CDR2: MDHEN, SYDVKM. CDR3 nucleotides: TGTGCCAGCAGTTCCTCTCTAGCGGGGGGGTTCTTTCGTACGCAGTATTTT. It specifies CASSSSLAGGFFRTQYF.

The rearrangement uses TRBV27 and TRBJ1-2; weak D call: TRBD1 (5 bases). V was trimmed by 8 bases and J by 3 bases, leaving 10 bases between them. CDR1 and CDR2 (germline): MNHEY, SMNVEV (reference sequence). There are 12 residues in the CDR3. The CDR3 loop reads CASGRADYGYTF. The DNA for the CDR3 is TGTGCCAGCGGCAGGGCCGACTATGGCTACACCTTC.

The genes are TRBV11-2 and TRBJ2-2, with D unclear. CDR1 and CDR2 (germline): SGHAT, FQNNGV. CDR3 length: 15 amino acids. V shed 1 base and J shed 6 bases, with 12 bases lying between them. The CDR3 nucleotides read TGTGCCAGCAGCTTAGGAGTATCAAATCCCGGGGAGCTGTTTTTT. Amino acids: CASSLGVSNPGELFF.

The chain employs TRBV6-6 and TRBJ2-1; TRBD2 might be the D (5 bases). Deletions cut 0 bases from V and 4 bases from J, with 10 bases between. The CDR3 has 15 residues. Germline V gene lookup returns CDR1 MNHNY and CDR2 SVGAGI (reference sequence). CDR3 in amino acids: CASSYSLAPYNEQFF. The CDR3 DNA follows: TGTGCCAGCAGTTACTCCCTAGCTCCGTACAATGAGCAGTTCTTC.

This chain links TRBV18 with TRBJ2-7; 10 positions agree with TRBD2. This CDR3 spans 16 amino acids. CDR1 and CDR2 (germline): KGHSH, LQKENI. Trimming at V came to 2 bases and at J to 0 bases, leaving 4 bases not matched to a gene. The CDR3 protein is CASSPGASGGSYEQYF. CDR3 DNA sequence: TGTGCCAGCTCACCAGGGGCTAGCGGGGGCTCCTACGAGCAGTACTTC.

The CDR3 sequence is CASSPSPKAFF. In nucleotides, the CDR3 is TGTGCCAGCAGCCCCAGTCCCAAAGCTTTCTTT. V is TRBV7-9 and J is TRBJ1-1; D gene unclear. The V end lost 5 bases, the J end lost 9 bases, and 10 bases lay between the germline ends. Germline loops: CDR1 SEHNR, CDR2 FQNEAQ (reference sequence). CDR3 length: 11 residues.